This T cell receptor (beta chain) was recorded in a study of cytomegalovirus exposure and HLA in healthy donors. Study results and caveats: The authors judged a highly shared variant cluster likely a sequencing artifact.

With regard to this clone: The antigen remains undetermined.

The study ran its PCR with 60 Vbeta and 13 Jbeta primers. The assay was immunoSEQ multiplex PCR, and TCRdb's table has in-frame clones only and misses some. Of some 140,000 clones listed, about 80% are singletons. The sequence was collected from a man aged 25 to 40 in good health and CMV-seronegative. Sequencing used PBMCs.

The CDR3 bases are TGTGCCAGCAGGAGCGAAGAGACCCAGTACTTC. It specifies CASRSEETQYF. The rearrangement joins TRBV11-2 to TRBJ2-5, with D unclear. The V gene lost 6 bases and the J gene lost 3 bases, with 5 bases spanning the gap. The CDR3 totals 11 residues. From germline, CDR1 is SGHAT and CDR2 FQNNGV.